This TCR beta chain was recovered during a study of read filtering for tumor transcriptome and immune sequencing. Study as a whole: Among patients, 17 were male and 14 female, aged roughly 40 to 90 (mean approximately 64).

The library was built from about 400 ng RNA with molecular barcoded adaptors for alpha/delta and beta/gamma chains. TCRdb redid the calling of the reads with MiXCR, one entry per CDR3 protein. The sample includes fewer than 30,000 distinct CDR3 sequences, roughly an eighth seen only once; the top ten take over 35%. There are 13 residues in the CDR3. CDR1 is MNHNS and CDR2 is SASEGT in the germline V gene. V dropped 6 bases and J dropped 3; count of bases not matched to a gene: 3. Many counts were recorded for this clonotype. The rearrangement joins TRBV6-1 to TRBJ2-5, with 8 nucleotides matching TRBD1. The sample taken for sequencing was a population of CD138-negative cells sorted from bone marrow. The source is a donor at least 40 years old with multiple myeloma. The DNA for the CDR3 is TGTGCCAGCAGCCTACAGGGGGAAGAGACCCAGTACTTC. This translates into CASSLQGEETQYF.